This is a list of T cell receptor beta chains from one sample in a study of T cells in Graves' hyperthyroidism and ophthalmopathy. From the multiplex PCR reads, TCRdb called clonotypes with MiXCR, one entry per CDR3 protein. The sample includes 600,000 or so distinct CDR3 sequences, 15% to 20% of them seen just once. Input material: blood. All receptors derive from a young woman with Graves' hyperthyroidism. Both conserved end residues are part of each CDR3. Each record gives: clone size, V gene, J gene, D gene, CDR3 DNA, CDR3 protein. A D gene is named only where the DNA matches it firmly. Part of the rows lack a size; the others show once, few, many or a class for expanded clones.

NA	TRBV2	TRBJ2-1	NA	TGTGCCAGCAGTCCTAATAGCGCCAGTGAGCAGTTCTTC	CASSPNSASEQFF
many	TRBV29-1	TRBJ2-7	NA	TGCAGCGTTTGGGGGCTAGCGTCCTCCTACGAGCAGTACTTC	CSVWGLASSYEQYF
NA	TRBV7-8	TRBJ2-1	NA	TGTGCCAGCAGCTTACCGGTTTCTTACAATGAGCAGTTCTTC	CASSLPVSYNEQFF
many	TRBV27	TRBJ2-7	NA	TGTGCCAGCAGTTTGAAAGGGACACGATTAACCTACGAGCAGTACTTC	CASSLKGTRLTYEQYF
NA	TRBV11-1	TRBJ1-1	TRBD1	TGTGCCAGCAGCTTATCAGGGGGCGCGGCTGAAGCTTTCTTT	CASSLSGGAAEAFF
many	TRBV7-8	TRBJ2-1	NA	TGTGCCAGCAGCTTAGTTTTGGCGGGACCCCTCTCCTACAATGAGCAGTTCTTC	CASSLVLAGPLSYNEQFF
NA	TRBV7-2	TRBJ1-2	NA	TGTGCCAGCAGCTTAGCGCTCAGGGGTGGCTACACCTTC	CASSLALRGGYTF
many	TRBV24-1	TRBJ2-3	NA	TGTGCCACCAGTGATTCTGGCGGGAAGGCAGATACGCAGTATTTT	CATSDSGGKADTQYF
many	TRBV12-3/TRBV12-4	TRBJ2-1	NA	TGTGCCAGCACTGCCCCGGCGGCGTTCTACAATGAGCAGTTCTTC	CASTAPAAFYNEQFF
NA	TRBV20-1	TRBJ2-7	TRBD1	TGCAGTGCTAGAGATAACAGGGGGTATCACGAGCAGTACTTC	CSARDNRGYHEQYF
many	TRBV30	TRBJ1-5	NA	TGTGCCTGGAGTGTCGTGGGTGGTCGGAGGAATCAGCCCCAGCATTTT	CAWSVVGGRRNQPQHF
few	TRBV5-1	TRBJ2-1	TRBD2	TGCGCCAGTGAGAGAGGCGGGAGCTCCTACAATGAGCAGTTCTTC	CASERGGSSYNEQFF
few	TRBV20-1	TRBJ1-1	NA	TGCAGTGCTAGTTCGCACCTCAAGTTAGCTTTCTTT	CSASSHLKLAFF
few	TRBV5-8	TRBJ2-3	TRBD2	TGTGCCAGCAGCTCCACTAGCGGGAGGGGATTTGGCACAGATACGCAGTATTTT	CASSSTSGRGFGTDTQYF
many	TRBV28	TRBJ1-5	TRBD1	TGTGCCAGCAGTTTACCTAGGGGGCTTAGCAATCAGCCCCAGCATTTT	CASSLPRGLSNQPQHF
NA	TRBV28	TRBJ1-6	NA	TGTGCCAGCACTAGGGGAATTGGGTCCAATTCACCCCCCCACTTT	CASTRGIGSNSPPHF
many	TRBV15	TRBJ2-1	NA	TGTGCCACCAGCAGCCGAATCCCGGTTGAGCAGTTCTTC	CATSSRIPVEQFF
many	TRBV6-9	TRBJ2-3	NA	TGTGCCAGCAGTTTCTTACCTCAGGGAGATACGCAGTATTTT	CASSFLPQGDTQYF
many	TRBV10-3	TRBJ2-7	NA	TGTGCCATCAGTGAGTCAATAGGAGGGTTCGAGCAGTACTTC	CAISESIGGFEQYF
NA	TRBV30	TRBJ1-3	NA	TGTGCCTGGAGTAAGGACATCTCTGGAAACACCATATATTTT	CAWSKDISGNTIYF
NA	TRBV6-1	TRBJ2-5	NA	TGTGCCAGCAGTGGGGTGGAGGGGGGCCGCTCGGAGACCCAGTACTTC	CASSGVEGGRSETQYF
many	TRBV2	TRBJ1-5	NA	TGTGCCAGCAGTGAAGTAAGGGGACTCAATCAGCCCCAGCATTTT	CASSEVRGLNQPQHF
NA	TRBV5-1	TRBJ1-2	NA	TGCGCCAGCAGTCTTCAGGGAGCCCAACCTGGCTACACCTTC	CASSLQGAQPGYTF
NA	TRBV30	TRBJ1-1	NA	TGTGCCTGGCGGCGGGACACTGAAGCTTTCTTT	CAWRRDTEAFF
many	TRBV30	TRBJ1-1	NA	TGTGCCTGGAGTCCCCTACACACTGAAGCTTTCTTT	CAWSPLHTEAFF
many	TRBV20-1	TRBJ1-5	NA	TGCAGTGCTCGGGAGGGGGGCGGGCAGCCCCAGCATTTT	CSAREGGGQPQHF
many	TRBV12-3/TRBV12-4	TRBJ2-7	TRBD1	TGTGCCAGCAGAGGGGACAGGGACGAGCAGTACTTC	CASRGDRDEQYF
many	TRBV4-1	TRBJ2-1	TRBD1	TGCGCCAGCAGCCAAAGAGGGACAGGGAACAATGAGCAGTTCTTC	CASSQRGTGNNEQFF